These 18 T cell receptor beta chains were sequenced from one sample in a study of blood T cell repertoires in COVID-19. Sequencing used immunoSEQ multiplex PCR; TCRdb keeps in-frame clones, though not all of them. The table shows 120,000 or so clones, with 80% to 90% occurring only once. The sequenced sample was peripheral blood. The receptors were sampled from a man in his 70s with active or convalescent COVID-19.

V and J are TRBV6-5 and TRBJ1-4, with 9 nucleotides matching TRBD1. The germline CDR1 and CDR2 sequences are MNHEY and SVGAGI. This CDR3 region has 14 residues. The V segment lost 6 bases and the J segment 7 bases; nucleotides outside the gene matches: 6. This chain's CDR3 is CASSLDRGGEKLFF. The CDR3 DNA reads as TGTGCCAGCAGCTTGGACAGGGGAGGTGAAAAACTGTTTTTT.

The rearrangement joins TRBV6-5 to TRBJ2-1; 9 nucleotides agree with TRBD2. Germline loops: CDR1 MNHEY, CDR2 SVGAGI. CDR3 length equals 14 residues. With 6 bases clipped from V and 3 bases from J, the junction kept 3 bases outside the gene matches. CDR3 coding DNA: TGTGCCAGCAGGCGGACTAGCGACTACAATGAGCAGTTCTTC. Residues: CASRRTSDYNEQFF.

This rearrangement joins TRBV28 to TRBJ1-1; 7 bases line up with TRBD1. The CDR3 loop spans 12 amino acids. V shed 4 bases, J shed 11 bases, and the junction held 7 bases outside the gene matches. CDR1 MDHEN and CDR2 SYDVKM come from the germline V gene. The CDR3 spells CASSSQGEEAFF. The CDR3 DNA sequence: TGTGCCAGCAGTTCCCAGGGGGAGGAGGCTTTCTTT.

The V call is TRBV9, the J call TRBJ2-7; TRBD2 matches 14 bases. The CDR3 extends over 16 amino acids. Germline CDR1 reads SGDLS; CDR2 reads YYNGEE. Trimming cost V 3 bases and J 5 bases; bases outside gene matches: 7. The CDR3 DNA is TGTGCCAGCAGCGAGACTAGCGGGAGGGAGGACAACGAGCAGTACTTC. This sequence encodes CASSETSGREDNEQYF.

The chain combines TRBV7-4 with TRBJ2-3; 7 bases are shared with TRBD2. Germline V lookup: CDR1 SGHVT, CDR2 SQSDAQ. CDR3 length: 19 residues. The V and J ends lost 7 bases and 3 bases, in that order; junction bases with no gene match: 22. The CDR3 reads CASIPGWLAGDGRTDTQYF. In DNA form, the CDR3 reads TGTGCCAGCATCCCCGGGTGGTTAGCGGGTGATGGTAGGACAGATACGCAGTATTTT.

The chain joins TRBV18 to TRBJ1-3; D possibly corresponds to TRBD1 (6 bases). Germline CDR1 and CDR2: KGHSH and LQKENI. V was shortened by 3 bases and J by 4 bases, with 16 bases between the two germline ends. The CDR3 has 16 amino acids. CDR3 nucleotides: TGTGCCAGCTCACCGGGGAGTGACAGGACAGGAAACACCATATATTTT. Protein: CASSPGSDRTGNTIYF.

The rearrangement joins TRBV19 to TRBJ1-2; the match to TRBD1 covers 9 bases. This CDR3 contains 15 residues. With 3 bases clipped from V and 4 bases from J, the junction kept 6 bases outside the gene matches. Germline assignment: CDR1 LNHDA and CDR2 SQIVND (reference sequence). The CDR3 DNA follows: TGTGCCAGTAGTATTCCCGGGACAGGGACCTATGGCTACACCTTC. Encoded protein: CASSIPGTGTYGYTF.

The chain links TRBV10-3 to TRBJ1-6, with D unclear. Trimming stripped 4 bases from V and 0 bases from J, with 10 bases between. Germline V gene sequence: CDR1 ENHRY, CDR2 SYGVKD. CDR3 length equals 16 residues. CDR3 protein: CAISAGGNSYNSPLHF. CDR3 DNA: TGTGCCATCAGTGCGGGAGGAAACTCCTATAATTCACCCCTCCACTTT.

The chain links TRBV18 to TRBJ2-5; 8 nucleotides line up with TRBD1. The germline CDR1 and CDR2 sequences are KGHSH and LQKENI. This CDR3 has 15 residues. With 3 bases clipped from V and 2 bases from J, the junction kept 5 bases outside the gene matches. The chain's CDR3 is CASSPGTGRQETQYF. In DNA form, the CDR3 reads TGTGCCAGCTCACCCGGGACAGGTCGACAAGAGACCCAGTACTTC.

The CDR3 protein is CASSLAQGGQPQHF. The CDR3 DNA follows: TGTGCCAGCAGTTTGGCGCAGGGAGGTCAGCCCCAGCATTTT. The chain is built from TRBV28 and TRBJ1-5; possibly TRBD1 for D (5 bases). The germline V gene encodes CDR1 MDHEN and CDR2 SYDVKM. The CDR3 sequence is 14 residues long. V shed 3 bases and J shed 6 bases, with 12 bases lying between them. The complete variable domain, with remaining parts taken from reference TRBV28 and TRBJ1-5, reads DVKVTQSSRYLVKRTGEKVFLECVQDMDHENMFWYRQDPGLGLRLIYFSYDVKMKEKGDIPEGYSVSREKKERFSLILESASTNQTSMYLCASSLAQGGQPQHFGDGTRLSIL.

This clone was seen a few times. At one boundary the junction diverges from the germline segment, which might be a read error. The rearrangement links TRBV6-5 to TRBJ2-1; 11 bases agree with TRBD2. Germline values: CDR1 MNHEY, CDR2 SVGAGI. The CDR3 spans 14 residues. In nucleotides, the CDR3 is TGTGCCAGCAGTTACTCGAGACTAGCGGGAAGCCAGGTCTTC. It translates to CASSYSRLAGSQVF.

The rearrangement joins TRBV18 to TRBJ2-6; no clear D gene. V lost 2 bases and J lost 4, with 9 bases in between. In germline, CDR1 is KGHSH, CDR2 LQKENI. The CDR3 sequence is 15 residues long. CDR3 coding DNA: TGTGCCAGCTCACCAAATGAGGCAGGGGCCAACGTCCTGACTTTC. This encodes CASSPNEAGANVLTF.

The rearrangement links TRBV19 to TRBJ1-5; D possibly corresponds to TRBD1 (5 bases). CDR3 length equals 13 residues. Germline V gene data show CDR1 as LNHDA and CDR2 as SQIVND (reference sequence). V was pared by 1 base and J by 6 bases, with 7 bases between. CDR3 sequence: CASSIVDSQPQHF. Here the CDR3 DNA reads TGTGCCAGTAGTATAGTCGACAGTCAGCCCCAGCATTTT. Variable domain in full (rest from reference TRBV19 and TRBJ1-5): DGGITQSPKYLFRKEGQNVTLSCEQNLNHDAMYWYRQDPGQGLRLIYYSQIVNDFQKGDIAEGYSVSREKKESFPLTVTSAQKNPTAFYLCASSIVDSQPQHFGDGTRLSIL.

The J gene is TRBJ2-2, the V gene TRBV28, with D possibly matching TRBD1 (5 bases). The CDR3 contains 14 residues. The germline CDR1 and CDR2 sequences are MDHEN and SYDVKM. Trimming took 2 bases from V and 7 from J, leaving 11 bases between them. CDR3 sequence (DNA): TGTGCCAGCAGTTTAGCCAGGGTTGGCGGGGAGCTGTTTTTT. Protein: CASSLARVGGELFF.

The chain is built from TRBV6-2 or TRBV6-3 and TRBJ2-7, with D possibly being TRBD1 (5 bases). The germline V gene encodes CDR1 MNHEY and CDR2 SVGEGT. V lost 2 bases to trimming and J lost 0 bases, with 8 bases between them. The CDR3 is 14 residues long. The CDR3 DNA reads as TGTGCCAGCAGTTACCAGGGATTCTCCTACGAGCAGTACTTC. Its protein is CASSYQGFSYEQYF.

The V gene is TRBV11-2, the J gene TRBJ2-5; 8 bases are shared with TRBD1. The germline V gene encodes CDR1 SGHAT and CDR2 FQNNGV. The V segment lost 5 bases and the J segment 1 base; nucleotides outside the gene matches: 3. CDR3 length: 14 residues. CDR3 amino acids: CASSLGQVQETQYF. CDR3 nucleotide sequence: TGTGCCAGCAGCCTGGGACAGGTCCAAGAGACCCAGTACTTC.

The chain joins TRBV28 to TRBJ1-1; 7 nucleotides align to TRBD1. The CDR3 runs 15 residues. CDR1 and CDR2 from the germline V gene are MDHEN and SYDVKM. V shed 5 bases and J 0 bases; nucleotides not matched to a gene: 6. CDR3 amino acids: CASSPLGQLNTEAFF. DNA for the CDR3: TGTGCCAGCAGTCCGCTGGGACAGTTGAACACTGAAGCTTTCTTT.

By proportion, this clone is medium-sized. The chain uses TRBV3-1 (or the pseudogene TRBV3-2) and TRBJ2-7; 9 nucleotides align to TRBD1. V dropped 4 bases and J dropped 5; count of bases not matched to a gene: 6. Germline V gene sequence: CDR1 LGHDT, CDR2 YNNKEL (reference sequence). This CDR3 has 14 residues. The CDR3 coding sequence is TGTGCCAGCAGCCCGTGGGACAGGGACAACGAGCAGTACTTC. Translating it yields CASSPWDRDNEQYF.